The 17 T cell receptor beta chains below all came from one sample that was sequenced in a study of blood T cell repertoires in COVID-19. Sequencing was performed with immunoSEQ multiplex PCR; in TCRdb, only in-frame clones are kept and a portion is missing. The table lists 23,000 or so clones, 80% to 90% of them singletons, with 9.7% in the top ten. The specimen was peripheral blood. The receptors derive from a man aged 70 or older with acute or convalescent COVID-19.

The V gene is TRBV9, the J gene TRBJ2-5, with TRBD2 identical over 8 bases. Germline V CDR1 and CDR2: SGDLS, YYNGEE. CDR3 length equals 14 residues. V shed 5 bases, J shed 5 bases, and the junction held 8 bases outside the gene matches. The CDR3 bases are TGTGCCAGCAGTCGCGGGGGGCGTGGGGAGACCCAGTACTTC. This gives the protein CASSRGGRGETQYF.

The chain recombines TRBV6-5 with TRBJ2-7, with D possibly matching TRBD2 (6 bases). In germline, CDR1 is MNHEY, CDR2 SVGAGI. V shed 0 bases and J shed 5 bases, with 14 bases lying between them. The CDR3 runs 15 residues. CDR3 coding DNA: TGTGCCAGCAGTTACTCGGCGGGACTTCCCCACGAGCAGTACTTC. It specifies CASSYSAGLPHEQYF.

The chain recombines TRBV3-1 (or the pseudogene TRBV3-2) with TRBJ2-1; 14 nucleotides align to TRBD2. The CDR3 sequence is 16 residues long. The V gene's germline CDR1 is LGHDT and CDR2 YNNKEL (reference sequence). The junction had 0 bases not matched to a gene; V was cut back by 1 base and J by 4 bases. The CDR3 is CASSQGLAGGYNEQFF. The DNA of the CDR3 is TGTGCCAGCAGCCAAGGACTAGCGGGAGGGTACAATGAGCAGTTCTTC.

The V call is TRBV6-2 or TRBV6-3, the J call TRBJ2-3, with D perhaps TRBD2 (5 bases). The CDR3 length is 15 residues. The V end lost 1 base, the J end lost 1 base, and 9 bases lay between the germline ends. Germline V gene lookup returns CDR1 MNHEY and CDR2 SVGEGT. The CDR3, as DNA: TGTGCCAGCAGTTACTTATCCGGGGGCACAGATACGCAGTATTTT. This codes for CASSYLSGGTDTQYF.

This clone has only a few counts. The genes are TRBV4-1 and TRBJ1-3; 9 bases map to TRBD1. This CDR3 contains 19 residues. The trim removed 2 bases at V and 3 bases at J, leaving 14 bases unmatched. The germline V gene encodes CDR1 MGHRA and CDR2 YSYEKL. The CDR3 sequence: CASSQRRFSTGGGGNTIYF. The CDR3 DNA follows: TGCGCCAGCAGCCAAAGGCGATTTTCTACAGGGGGCGGTGGAAACACCATATATTTT.

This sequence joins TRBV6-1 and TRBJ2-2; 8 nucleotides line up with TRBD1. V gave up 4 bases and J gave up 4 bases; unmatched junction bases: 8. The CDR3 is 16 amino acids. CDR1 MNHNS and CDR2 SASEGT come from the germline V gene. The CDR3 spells CASSARSGGVTGELFF. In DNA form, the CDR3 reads TGTGCCAGCAGTGCCAGGTCAGGGGGCGTCACCGGGGAGCTGTTTTTT.

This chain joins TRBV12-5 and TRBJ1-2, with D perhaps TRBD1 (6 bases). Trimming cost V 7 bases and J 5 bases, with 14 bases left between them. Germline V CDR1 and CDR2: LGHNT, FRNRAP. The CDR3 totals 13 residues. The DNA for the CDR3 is TGTGCTAGTGCCCAGGGGCCGACTTATGGCTACACCTTC. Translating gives CASAQGPTYGYTF.

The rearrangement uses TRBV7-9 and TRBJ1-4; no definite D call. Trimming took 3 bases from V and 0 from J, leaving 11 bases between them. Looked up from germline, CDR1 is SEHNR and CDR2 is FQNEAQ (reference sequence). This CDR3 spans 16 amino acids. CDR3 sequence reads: CASSFPRDSTNEKLFF. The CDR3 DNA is TGTGCCAGCAGCTTCCCGCGGGATTCAACTAATGAAAAACTGTTTTTT.

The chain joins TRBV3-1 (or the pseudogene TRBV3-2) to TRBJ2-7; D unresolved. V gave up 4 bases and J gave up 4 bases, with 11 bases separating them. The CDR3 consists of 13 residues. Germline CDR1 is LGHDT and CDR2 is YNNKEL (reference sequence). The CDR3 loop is CASSPRQAYEQYF. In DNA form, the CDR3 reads TGTGCCAGCAGCCCCCGACAAGCTTACGAGCAGTACTTC.

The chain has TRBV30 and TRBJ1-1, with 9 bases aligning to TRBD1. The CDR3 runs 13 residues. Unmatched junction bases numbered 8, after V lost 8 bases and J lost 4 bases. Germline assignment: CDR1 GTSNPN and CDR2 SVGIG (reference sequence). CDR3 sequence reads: CATDRGTGTEAFF. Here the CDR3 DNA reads TGTGCCACAGACAGGGGGACGGGCACTGAAGCTTTCTTT.

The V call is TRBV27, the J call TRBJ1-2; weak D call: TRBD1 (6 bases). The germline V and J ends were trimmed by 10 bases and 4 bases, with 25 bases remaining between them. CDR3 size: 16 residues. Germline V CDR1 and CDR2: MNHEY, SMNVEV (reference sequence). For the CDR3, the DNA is TGTGCCACCAAGAGGGCAGGGGAGGGCTTCGGCTATGGCTACACCTTC. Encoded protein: CATKRAGEGFGYGYTF.

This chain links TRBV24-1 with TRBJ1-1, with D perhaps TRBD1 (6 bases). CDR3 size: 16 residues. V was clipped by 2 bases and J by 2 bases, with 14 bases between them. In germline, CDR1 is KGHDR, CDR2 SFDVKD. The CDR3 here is CATSDSLQGPNTEAFF. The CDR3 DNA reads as TGTGCCACCAGTGATTCCCTACAGGGACCCAACACTGAAGCTTTCTTT.

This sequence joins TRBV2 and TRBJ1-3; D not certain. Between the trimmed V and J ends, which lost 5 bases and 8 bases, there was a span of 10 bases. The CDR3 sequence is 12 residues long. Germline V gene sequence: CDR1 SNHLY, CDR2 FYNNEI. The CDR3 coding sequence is TGTGCCAGCAGTTCAGAGGCCCACACCATATATTTT. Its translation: CASSSEAHTIYF.

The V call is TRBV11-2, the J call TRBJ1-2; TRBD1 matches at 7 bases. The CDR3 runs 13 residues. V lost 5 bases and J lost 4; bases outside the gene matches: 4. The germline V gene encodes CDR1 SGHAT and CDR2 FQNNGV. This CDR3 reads CASSLTGAYGYTF. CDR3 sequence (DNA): TGTGCCAGCAGCCTTACAGGGGCCTATGGCTACACCTTC.

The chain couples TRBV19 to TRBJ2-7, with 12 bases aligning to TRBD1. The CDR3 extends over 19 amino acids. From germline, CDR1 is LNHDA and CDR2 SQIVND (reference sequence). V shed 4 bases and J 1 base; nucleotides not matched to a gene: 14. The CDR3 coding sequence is TGTGCCAGTAGTAGTCGCGCGGGACAGGGGGCGATTACGTCCTACGAGCAGTACTTC. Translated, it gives CASSSRAGQGAITSYEQYF.

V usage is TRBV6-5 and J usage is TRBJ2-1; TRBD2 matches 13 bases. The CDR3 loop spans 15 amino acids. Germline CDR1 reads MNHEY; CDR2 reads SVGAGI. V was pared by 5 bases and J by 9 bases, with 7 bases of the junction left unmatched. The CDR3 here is CASSKRTSGSGEQFF. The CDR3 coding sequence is TGTGCCAGCAGTAAAAGGACTAGCGGGAGCGGTGAGCAGTTCTTC.

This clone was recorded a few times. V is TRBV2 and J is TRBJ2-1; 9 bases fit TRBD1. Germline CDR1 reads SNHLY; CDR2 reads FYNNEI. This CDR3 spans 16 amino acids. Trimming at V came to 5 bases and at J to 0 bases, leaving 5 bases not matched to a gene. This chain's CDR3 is CASSIGTGSSYNEQFF. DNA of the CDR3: TGTGCCAGCAGTATTGGGACAGGGAGCTCCTACAATGAGCAGTTCTTC.